One sample yielded the 17 T cell receptor beta chains listed below, sequenced in a study of identical twins. TCRdb analysed the 5' RACE reads with MiXCR anew, one entry per CDR3 protein. The sample yields 1.5 million to 2 million distinct CDR3 sequences, more than 30% seen once. Sequenced sample: cord blood. The receptor set was obtained from a newborn girl in good health.

This clonotype has a handful of counts. The chain is built from TRBV4-2 and TRBJ2-7, with D maybe TRBD2 (6 bases). The length of the CDR3 is 16 residues. Trimming stripped 1 base from V and 2 bases from J, with 15 bases between. Germline CDR1 is LGHNA and CDR2 is YNFKEQ. CDR3 DNA sequence: TGTGCCAGCAGCCAAGCCCCGGGACCGGGAGCCTACGAGCAGTACTTC. It specifies CASSQAPGPGAYEQYF.

The chain links TRBV20-1 to TRBJ1-6, with a possible D match to TRBD1 (5 bases). V lost 7 bases and J lost 0, with 10 bases in between. CDR1 and CDR2 (germline): DFQATT, SNEGSKA (reference sequence). The CDR3 is 14 residues long. CDR3 loop: CSDLGLSYNSPLHF. CDR3 in DNA: TGCAGTGATTTGGGGCTCTCCTATAATTCACCCCTCCACTTT.

This clonotype was observed a few times. The V and J genes are TRBV6-1 and TRBJ2-3, with 10 nucleotides matching TRBD2. J gave up 3 bases and V 3 bases, and 3 bases lay outside the gene matches. The CDR3 totals 15 residues. Germline V gives CDR1 MNHNS, CDR2 SASEGT. In DNA form, the CDR3 reads TGTGCCAGCAGTGACCTTAGCGGGAGGACAGATACGCAGTATTTT. This sequence encodes CASSDLSGRTDTQYF.

This chain joins TRBV5-1 and TRBJ2-1; 11 nucleotides match TRBD2. The junction had 7 bases not matched to a gene; V was cut back by 5 bases and J by 6 bases. Germline V gene data show CDR1 as SGHRS and CDR2 as YFSETQ. This CDR3 spans 15 amino acids. CDR3 sequence reads: CASRLASGGLNEQFF. CDR3 bases: TGCGCCAGCAGACTCGCTAGCGGGGGGCTCAATGAGCAGTTCTTC.

This chain joins TRBV6-6 and TRBJ2-7; D call uncertain. The CDR3 runs 12 residues. Germline loops: CDR1 MNHNY, CDR2 SVGAGI (reference sequence). The V and J ends lost 5 bases and 2 bases respectively, with 7 bases between them. The CDR3 reads CASSNQAYEQYF. The DNA for the CDR3 is TGTGCCAGCAGTAATCAGGCCTACGAGCAGTACTTC.

The chain links TRBV20-1 to TRBJ1-5, with D uncertain. CDR3 length: 15 residues. The germline V gene encodes CDR1 DFQATT and CDR2 SNEGSKA (reference sequence). The V end was cut by 2 bases, the J end by 1 base, with 12 bases between. CDR3 region: CSARPRRLSNQPQHF. The CDR3 nucleotides are TGCAGTGCTAGACCCCGGCGCCTAAGCAATCAGCCCCAGCATTTT.

This rearrangement joins TRBV20-1 to TRBJ2-5, with unresolved D. The DNA end is a closer match to TRBJ2-7, so the J assignment may be wrong. From germline, CDR1 is DFQATT and CDR2 SNEGSKA (reference sequence). The CDR3 is made up of 12 amino acids. The CDR3 here is CSARVPRNEQYF. The CDR3 DNA follows: TGCAGTGCTAGAGTTCCCAGAAACGAGCAGTACTTC.

This clonotype has just a few counts. This chain joins TRBV20-1 and TRBJ2-1; D remains unclear. V dropped 0 bases and J dropped 5 bases, with 8 bases sitting between them. The CDR3 length is 13 residues. Germline CDR1 is DFQATT and CDR2 is SNEGSKA (reference sequence). This chain's CDR3 is CSARDPVHNEQFF. For the CDR3, the DNA is TGCAGTGCTAGAGATCCCGTACACAATGAGCAGTTCTTC.

This chain uses TRBV30 with TRBJ1-5; D gene ambiguous. Trimming pared 3 bases from V and 2 bases from J, leaving 8 bases between. The V gene's germline CDR1 is GTSNPN and CDR2 SVGIG (reference sequence). The CDR3 contains 13 residues. CDR3 region: CAWSDGGNQPQHF. Written as DNA, the CDR3 is TGTGCCTGGAGCGATGGCGGCAATCAGCCCCAGCATTTT.

This clonotype has ten or more counts. The chain links TRBV28 to TRBJ1-2; tentatively, D is TRBD1 (6 bases). The CDR3 runs 19 residues. In germline, CDR1 is MDHEN, CDR2 SYDVKM. The ends were cut back, 6 bases at V and 0 bases at J, with 26 bases in the middle. The chain's CDR3 is CASSLPHTLGQKTNYGYTF. CDR3 sequence (DNA): TGTGCCAGCAGCTTACCCCACACCCTTGGACAGAAAACTAACTATGGCTACACCTTC.

V usage is TRBV20-1 and J usage is TRBJ1-5; D is ambiguous. The ends were cut back, 6 bases at V and 4 bases at J, with 10 bases in the middle. Germline CDR1 reads DFQATT; CDR2 reads SNEGSKA (reference sequence). CDR3 length: 12 amino acids. Here the CDR3 DNA reads TGCAGTGCCCAAAGTCGGAATCAGCCCCAGCATTTT. Translation gives CSAQSRNQPQHF.

The chain joins TRBV6-1 to TRBJ2-3; 8 nucleotides align to TRBD2. J lost 0 bases, V lost 4 bases, and 6 bases had no gene match. This CDR3 is 16 amino acids long. Germline CDR1 is MNHNS and CDR2 is SASEGT. In DNA form, the CDR3 reads TGTGCCAGCAGTGTCGGGGGGGGATTAAGCACAGATACGCAGTATTTT. Protein: CASSVGGGLSTDTQYF.

The CDR3 DNA sequence: TGTGCCAGCAGCAAACCGCAGGGGAACTACGAGCAGTACTTC. This translates into CASSKPQGNYEQYF. The chain uses TRBV7-2 and TRBJ2-7; D is perhaps TRBD1 (6 bases). CDR1 is SGHTA, CDR2 FQGNSA, per germline. This CDR3 has 14 residues. V lost 5 bases to trimming and J lost 3 bases, with 14 bases between them.

Ten or more counts support this clonotype. CDR3 in DNA: TGTGCCAGCAGTTTAGCGGGGGGTTGGTACAATGAGCAGTTCTTC. It specifies CASSLAGGWYNEQFF. V gene TRBV6-5 combines with J gene TRBJ2-1, with 10 bases that match TRBD2. V lost 4 bases to trimming and J lost 4 bases; unmatched junction nucleotides: 4. This CDR3 contains 15 residues. Germline CDR1 and CDR2: MNHEY and SVGAGI.

The rearrangement uses TRBV4-1 and TRBJ2-1; TRBD1 matches at 7 bases. In germline, CDR1 is MGHRA, CDR2 YSYEKL. The CDR3 totals 16 residues. The trim removed 3 bases at V and 3 bases at J, leaving 8 bases unmatched. CDR3 DNA: TGCGCCAGCAGCCACCCCGACAGGGTTCTCTACAATGAGCAGTTCTTC. Encoded protein: CASSHPDRVLYNEQFF.

This clonotype was detected a few times. V usage is TRBV14 and J usage is TRBJ1-1, with D tentatively TRBD1 (6 bases). The V end lost 1 base, the J end lost 2 bases, and 17 bases lay between the germline ends. Germline V lookup: CDR1 SGHDN, CDR2 FVKESK. This CDR3 has 17 amino acids. The CDR3 loop reads CASSQGLGWTANTEAFF. Here the CDR3 DNA reads TGTGCCAGCAGCCAAGGCCTTGGTTGGACAGCTAACACTGAAGCTTTCTTT. The full variable domain, its missing parts supplied by reference TRBV14 and TRBJ1-1, is EAGVTQFPSHSVIEKGQTVTLRCDPISGHDNLYWYRRVMGKEIKFLLHFVKESKQDESGMPNNRFLAERTGGTYSTLKVQPAELEDSGVYFCASSQGLGWTANTEAFFGQGTRLTVV.

The J gene is TRBJ2-1, the V gene TRBV5-1; 13 bases line up with TRBD2. CDR3 length: 16 residues. Germline V gene data show CDR1 as SGHRS and CDR2 as YFSETQ. J was trimmed by 6 bases and V by 0 bases; bases with no gene match: 3. The CDR3 region has the DNA TGCGCCAGCAGCTTGGCACTAGCGGGAGGGATCAATGAGCAGTTCTTC. Residues: CASSLALAGGINEQFF.